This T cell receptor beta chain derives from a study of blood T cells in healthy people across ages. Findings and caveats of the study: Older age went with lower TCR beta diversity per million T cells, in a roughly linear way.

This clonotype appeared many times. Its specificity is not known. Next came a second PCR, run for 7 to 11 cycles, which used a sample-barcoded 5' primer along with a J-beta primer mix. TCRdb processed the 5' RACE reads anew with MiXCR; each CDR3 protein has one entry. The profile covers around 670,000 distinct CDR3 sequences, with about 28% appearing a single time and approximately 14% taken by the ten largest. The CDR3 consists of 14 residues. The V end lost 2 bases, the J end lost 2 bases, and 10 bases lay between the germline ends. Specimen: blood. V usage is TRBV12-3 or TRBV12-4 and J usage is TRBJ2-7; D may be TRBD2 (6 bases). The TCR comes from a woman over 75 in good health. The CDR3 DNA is TGTGCCAGCAGTTTAAACAGGAGGGCCTACGAGCAGTACTTC. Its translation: CASSLNRRAYEQYF.